This T cell receptor beta chain was obtained from a study of glioma-infiltrating T cells after dendritic cell vaccination. Sequencing used immunoSEQ multiplex PCR; TCRdb keeps in-frame clones, though not all of them. Among under 100,000 clones listed, around 80% were seen once. The CDR3 loop spans 15 amino acids. Trimming took off 3 bases at V and 3 bases at J, with 13 bases between the two ends. Germline lookup yields CDR1 SGDLS and CDR2 YYNGEE. This clonotype was obtained from a human donor with glioblastoma. The rearrangement joins TRBV9 to TRBJ1-3, with D perhaps matching TRBD1 (6 bases). The specimen comprised blood, sampled before dendritic cell vaccination. The CDR3 is CASSEGGGVGNTIYF. The DNA for the CDR3 is TGTGCCAGCAGCGAGGGGGGGGGCGTTGGAAACACCATATATTTT.